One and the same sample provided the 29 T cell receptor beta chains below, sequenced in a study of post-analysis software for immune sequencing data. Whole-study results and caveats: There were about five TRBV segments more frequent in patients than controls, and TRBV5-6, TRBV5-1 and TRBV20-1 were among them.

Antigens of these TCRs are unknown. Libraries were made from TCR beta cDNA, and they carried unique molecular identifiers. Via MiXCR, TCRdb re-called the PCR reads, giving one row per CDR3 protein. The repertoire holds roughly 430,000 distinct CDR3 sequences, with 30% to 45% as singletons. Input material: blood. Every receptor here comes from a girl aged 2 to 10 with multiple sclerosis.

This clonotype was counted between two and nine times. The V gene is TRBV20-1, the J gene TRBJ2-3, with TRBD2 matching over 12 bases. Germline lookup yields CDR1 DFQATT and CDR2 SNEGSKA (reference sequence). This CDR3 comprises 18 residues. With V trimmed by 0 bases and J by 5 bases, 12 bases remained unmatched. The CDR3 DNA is TGCAGTGCTAGAGATCGACTAGCGGGGGCCAGCGACGTAGATACGCAGTATTTT. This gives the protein CSARDRLAGASDVDTQYF.

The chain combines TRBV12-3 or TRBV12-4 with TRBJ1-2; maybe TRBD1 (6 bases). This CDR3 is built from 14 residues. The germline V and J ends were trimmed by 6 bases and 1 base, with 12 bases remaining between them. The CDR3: CASRGDTFNYGYTF. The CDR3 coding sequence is TGTGCCAGCAGGGGGGACACCTTTAACTATGGCTACACCTTC.

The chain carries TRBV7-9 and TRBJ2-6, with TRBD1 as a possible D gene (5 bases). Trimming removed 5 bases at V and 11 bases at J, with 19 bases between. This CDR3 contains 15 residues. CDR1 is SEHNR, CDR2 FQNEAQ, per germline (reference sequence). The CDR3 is CASSVRESWGDVLTF. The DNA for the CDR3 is TGTGCCAGCAGCGTCAGGGAAAGTTGGGGTGACGTCCTGACTTTC.

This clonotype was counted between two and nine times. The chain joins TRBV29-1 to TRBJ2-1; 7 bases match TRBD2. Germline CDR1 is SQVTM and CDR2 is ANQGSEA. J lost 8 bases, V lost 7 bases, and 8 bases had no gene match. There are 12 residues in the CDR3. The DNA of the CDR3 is TGCAGCGCCCGGAGCGGGGCTGATGAGCAGTTCTTC. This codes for CSARSGADEQFF.

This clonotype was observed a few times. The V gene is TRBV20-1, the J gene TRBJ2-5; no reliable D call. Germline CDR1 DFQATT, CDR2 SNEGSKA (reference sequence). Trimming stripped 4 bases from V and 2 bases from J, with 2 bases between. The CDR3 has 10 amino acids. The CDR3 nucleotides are TGCAGTGCTAATCAAGAGACCCAGTACTTC. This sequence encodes CSANQETQYF.

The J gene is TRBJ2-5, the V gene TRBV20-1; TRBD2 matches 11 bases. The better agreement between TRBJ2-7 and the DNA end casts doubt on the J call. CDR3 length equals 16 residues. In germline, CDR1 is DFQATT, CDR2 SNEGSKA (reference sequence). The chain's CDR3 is CSASRPGLAEPYEQYF. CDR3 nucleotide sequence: TGCAGTGCTTCAAGACCGGGACTAGCGGAACCGTACGAGCAGTACTTC.

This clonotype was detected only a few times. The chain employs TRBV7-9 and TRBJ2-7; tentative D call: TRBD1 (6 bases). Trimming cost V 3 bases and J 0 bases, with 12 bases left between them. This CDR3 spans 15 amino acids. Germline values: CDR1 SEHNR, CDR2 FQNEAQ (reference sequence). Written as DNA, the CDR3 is TGTGCCAGCAGCTTCACGACAGGAGCCTCCTACGAGCAGTACTTC. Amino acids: CASSFTTGASYEQYF.

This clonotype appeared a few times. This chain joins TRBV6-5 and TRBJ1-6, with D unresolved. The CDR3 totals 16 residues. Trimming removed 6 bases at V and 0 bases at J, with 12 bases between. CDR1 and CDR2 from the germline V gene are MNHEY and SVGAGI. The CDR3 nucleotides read TGTGCCAGCAGAGACAAAAGAAGCTCCTATAATTCACCCCTCCACTTT. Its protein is CASRDKRSSYNSPLHF.

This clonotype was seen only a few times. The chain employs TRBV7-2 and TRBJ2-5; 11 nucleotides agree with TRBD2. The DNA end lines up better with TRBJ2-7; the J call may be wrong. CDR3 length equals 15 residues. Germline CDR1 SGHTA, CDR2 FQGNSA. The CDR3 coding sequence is TGTGCCAGCAGCCTTAGCGGGAGGGCCCCCTACGAGCAGTACTTC. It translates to CASSLSGRAPYEQYF.

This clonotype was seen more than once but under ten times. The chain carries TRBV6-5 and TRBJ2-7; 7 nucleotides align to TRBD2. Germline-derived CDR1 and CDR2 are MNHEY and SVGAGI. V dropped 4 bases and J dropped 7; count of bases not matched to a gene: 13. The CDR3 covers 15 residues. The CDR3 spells CASSFPGQGGREQYF. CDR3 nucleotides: TGTGCCAGCAGTTTCCCAGGGCAGGGAGGGAGGGAGCAGTACTTC.

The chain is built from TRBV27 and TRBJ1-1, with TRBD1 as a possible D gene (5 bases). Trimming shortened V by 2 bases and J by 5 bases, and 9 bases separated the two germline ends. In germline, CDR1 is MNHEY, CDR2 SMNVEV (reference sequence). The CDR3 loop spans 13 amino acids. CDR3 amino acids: CASSLVGVTEAFF. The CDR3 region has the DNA TGTGCCAGCAGTTTAGTGGGGGTGACTGAAGCTTTCTTT.

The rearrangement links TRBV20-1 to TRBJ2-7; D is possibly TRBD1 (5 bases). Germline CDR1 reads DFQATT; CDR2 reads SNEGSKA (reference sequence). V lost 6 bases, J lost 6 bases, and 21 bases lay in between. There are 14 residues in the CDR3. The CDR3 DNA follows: TGCAGTGCCTACAGGACCAAGGGCGCTAGCGAGCAGTACTTC. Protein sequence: CSAYRTKGASEQYF.

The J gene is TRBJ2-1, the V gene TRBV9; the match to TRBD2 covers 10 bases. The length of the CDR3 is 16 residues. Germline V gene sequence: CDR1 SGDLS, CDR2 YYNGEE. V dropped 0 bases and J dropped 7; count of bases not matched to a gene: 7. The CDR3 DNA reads TGTGCCAGCAGCGTAGGTATGGGACTAGCGACGAATGAGCAGTTCTTC. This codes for CASSVGMGLATNEQFF.

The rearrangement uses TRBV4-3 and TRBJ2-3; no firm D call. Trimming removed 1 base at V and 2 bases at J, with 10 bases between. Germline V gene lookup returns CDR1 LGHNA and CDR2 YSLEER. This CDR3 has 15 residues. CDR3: CASSQVRLSTDTQYF. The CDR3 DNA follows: TGCGCCAGCAGCCAAGTACGCCTGTCCACAGATACGCAGTATTTT.

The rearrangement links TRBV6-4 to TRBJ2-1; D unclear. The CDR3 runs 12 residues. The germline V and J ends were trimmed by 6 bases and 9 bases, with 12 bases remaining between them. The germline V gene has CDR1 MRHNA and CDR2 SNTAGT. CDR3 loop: CASSEAPGEQFF. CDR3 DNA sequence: TGTGCCAGCAGCGAGGCCCCCGGTGAGCAGTTCTTC.

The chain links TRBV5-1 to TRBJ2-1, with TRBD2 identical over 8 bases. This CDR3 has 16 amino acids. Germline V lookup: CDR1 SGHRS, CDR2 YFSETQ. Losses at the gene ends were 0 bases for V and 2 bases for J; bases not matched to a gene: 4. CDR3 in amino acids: CASSLDGRATYNEQFF. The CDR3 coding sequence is TGCGCCAGCAGCTTGGACGGGAGGGCCACCTACAATGAGCAGTTCTTC. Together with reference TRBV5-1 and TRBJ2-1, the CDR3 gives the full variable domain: KAGVTQTPRYLIKTRGQQVTLSCSPISGHRSVSWYQQTPGQGLQFLFEYFSETQRNKGNFPGRFSGRQFSNSRSEMNVSTLELGDSALYLCASSLDGRATYNEQFFGPGTRLTVL.

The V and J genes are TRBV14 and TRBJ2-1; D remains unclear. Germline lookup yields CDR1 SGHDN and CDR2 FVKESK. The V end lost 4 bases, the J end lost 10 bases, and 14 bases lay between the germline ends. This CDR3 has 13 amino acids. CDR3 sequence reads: CASSPFTFSEQFF. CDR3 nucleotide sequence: TGTGCCAGCAGCCCGTTTACGTTTTCCGAGCAGTTCTTC.

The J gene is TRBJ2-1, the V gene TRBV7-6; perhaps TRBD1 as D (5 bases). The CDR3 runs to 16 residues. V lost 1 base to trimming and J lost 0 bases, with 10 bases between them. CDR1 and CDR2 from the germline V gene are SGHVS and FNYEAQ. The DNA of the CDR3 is TGTGCCAGCAGCTTAGTCGGACAATTCTCCTACAATGAGCAGTTCTTC. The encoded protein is CASSLVGQFSYNEQFF.

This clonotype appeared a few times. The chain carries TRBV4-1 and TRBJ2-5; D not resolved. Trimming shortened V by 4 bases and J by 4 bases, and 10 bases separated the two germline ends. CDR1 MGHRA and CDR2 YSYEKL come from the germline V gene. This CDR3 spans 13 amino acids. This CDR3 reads CASSRYTRETQYF. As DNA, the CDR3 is TGCGCCAGCAGCCGATATACCCGAGAGACCCAGTACTTC.

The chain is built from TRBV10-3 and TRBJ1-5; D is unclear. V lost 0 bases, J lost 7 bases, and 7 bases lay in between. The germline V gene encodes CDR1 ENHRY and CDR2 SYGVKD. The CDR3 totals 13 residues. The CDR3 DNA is TGTGCCATCAGTGAGTCGACGAACCAGCCCCAGCATTTT. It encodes CAISESTNQPQHF.

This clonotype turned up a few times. In nucleotides, the CDR3 is TGTGCCATCAGTGAGTCGCGGGGTTTGGGAGACTACGAGCAGTACTTC. Protein product: CAISESRGLGDYEQYF. The J gene is TRBJ2-7, the V gene TRBV10-3; D is possibly TRBD2 (6 bases). Per germline, CDR1 ENHRY and CDR2 SYGVKD. The CDR3 contains 16 residues. The V gene lost 0 bases and the J gene lost 3 bases, with 15 bases spanning the gap.

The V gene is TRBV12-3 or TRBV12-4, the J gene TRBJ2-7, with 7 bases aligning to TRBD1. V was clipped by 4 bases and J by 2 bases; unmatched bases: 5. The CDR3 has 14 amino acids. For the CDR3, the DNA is TGTGCCAGCAGTTCCCAGACAGGGCCCTACGAGCAGTACTTC. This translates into CASSSQTGPYEQYF.

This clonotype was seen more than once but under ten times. The CDR3 loop reads CASRDLQETQYF. CDR3 nucleotide sequence: TGTGCCAGCAGGGACCTCCAAGAGACCCAGTACTTC. The V and J genes are TRBV25-1 and TRBJ2-5, with D unclear. The germline CDR1 and CDR2 sequences are MGHDK and SYGVNS. The CDR3 sequence is 12 residues long. The ends were cut back, 6 bases at V and 1 base at J, with 6 bases in the middle. Full variable domain (outside the CDR3, taken from reference TRBV25-1 and TRBJ2-5): EADIYQTPRYLVIGTGKKITLECSQTMGHDKMYWYQQDPGMELHLIHYSYGVNSTEKGDLSSESTVSRIRTEHFPLTLESARPSHTSQYLCASRDLQETQYFGPGTRLLVL.

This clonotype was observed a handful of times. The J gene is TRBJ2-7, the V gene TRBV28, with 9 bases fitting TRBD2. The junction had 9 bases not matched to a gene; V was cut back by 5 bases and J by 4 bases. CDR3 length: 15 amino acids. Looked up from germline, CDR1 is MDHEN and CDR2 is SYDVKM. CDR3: CASSAPGLASYEQYF. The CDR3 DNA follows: TGTGCCAGCAGTGCACCGGGACTAGCATCATACGAGCAGTACTTC.

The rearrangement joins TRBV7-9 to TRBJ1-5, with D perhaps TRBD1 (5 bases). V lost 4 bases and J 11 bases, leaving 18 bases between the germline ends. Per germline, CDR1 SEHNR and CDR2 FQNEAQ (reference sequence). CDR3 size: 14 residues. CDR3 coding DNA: TGTGCCAGCAGCTCCGCAAGGGGCCAAGAGACCCAGCATTTT. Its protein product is CASSSARGQETQHF.

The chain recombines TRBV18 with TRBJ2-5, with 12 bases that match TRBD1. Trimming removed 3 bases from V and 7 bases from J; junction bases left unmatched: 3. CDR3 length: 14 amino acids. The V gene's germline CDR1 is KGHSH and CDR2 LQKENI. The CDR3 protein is CASSPPGQGATQYF. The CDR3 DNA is TGTGCCAGCTCACCCCCGGGACAGGGGGCGACCCAGTACTTC.

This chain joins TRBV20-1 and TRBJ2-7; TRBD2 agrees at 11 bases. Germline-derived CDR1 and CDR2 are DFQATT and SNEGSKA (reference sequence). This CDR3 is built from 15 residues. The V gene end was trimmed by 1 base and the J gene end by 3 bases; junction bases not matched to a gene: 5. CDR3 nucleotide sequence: TGCAGTGCTAGAGGAACTAGCGGGAGTGTCTACGAGCAGTACTTC. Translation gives CSARGTSGSVYEQYF.

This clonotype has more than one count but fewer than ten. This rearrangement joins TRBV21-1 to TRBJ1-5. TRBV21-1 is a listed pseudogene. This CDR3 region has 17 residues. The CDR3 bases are TGTGCCAGCAGCAAGGGAAGGCCAGGCATAGGGGGTCAGCCCCAGCATTTT. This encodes CASSKGRPGIGGQPQHF.

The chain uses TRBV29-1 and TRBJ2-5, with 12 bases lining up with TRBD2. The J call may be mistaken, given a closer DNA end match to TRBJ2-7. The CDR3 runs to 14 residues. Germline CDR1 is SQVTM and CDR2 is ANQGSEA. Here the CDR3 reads CSVWTSGNTYEQYF. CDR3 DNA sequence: TGCAGCGTTTGGACTAGCGGGAACACATACGAGCAGTACTTC.